The 30 T cell receptor beta chains in this list originate from one sample, sequenced in a study of blood T cell repertoires in COVID-19. Data came from immunoSEQ multiplex PCR; TCRdb stores just in-frame clones and leaves some out. The table has some 120,000 clones, about 80% seen once. Sequencing used peripheral blood. The receptors stem from a woman in her fifties or sixties with acute or convalescent COVID-19.

V usage is TRBV18 and J usage is TRBJ1-3; D is possibly TRBD1 (6 bases). The CDR3 contains 17 residues. Germline V gene lookup returns CDR1 KGHSH and CDR2 LQKENI. The V end lost 1 base, the J end lost 0 bases, and 13 bases lay between the germline ends. This CDR3 reads CASSPLRRTDSGNTIYF. CDR3 in DNA: TGTGCCAGCTCACCACTTCGTAGGACAGACTCTGGAAACACCATATATTTT.

This clone was picked up a small number of times. The chain has TRBV2 and TRBJ1-1, with 7 bases fitting TRBD1. This CDR3 contains 12 residues. Germline lookup yields CDR1 SNHLY and CDR2 FYNNEI. V lost 6 bases to trimming and J lost 7 bases; unmatched junction nucleotides: 5. In nucleotides, the CDR3 is TGTGCCAGCAGGGACAGGATATTTGAAGCTTTCTTT. Translation: CASRDRIFEAFF.

The rearrangement links TRBV5-1 to TRBJ1-4; 8 nucleotides line up with TRBD1. V lost 0 bases, J lost 8 bases, and 3 bases stayed unmatched. CDR1 is SGHRS and CDR2 is YFSETQ in the germline V gene. The CDR3 is made up of 14 amino acids. CDR3 nucleotide sequence: TGCGCCAGCAGCTTGGCAGGGGGCGGGGAAAAACTGTTTTTT. Its protein product is CASSLAGGGEKLFF.

The CDR3 sequence: CASSLGGSGGRGNEQFF. The CDR3 DNA reads as TGTGCCAGCAGCTTAGGGGGCAGCGGCGGGAGAGGCAATGAGCAGTTCTTC. V gene TRBV7-9 combines with J gene TRBJ2-1, with 7 bases aligning to TRBD2. Germline V gene lookup returns CDR1 SEHNR and CDR2 FQNEAQ (reference sequence). Germline trimming cut 1 base from V and 6 bases from J; bases unmatched to any gene: 12. This CDR3 has 17 residues.

V gene TRBV7-3 combines with J gene TRBJ2-7, with 9 bases aligning to TRBD2. V dropped 4 bases and J dropped 5; count of bases not matched to a gene: 3. CDR1 and CDR2 (germline): SGHTA, FQGTGA. The CDR3 loop spans 13 amino acids. CDR3 in amino acids: CASSSGLANEQYF. In nucleotides, the CDR3 is TGTGCCAGCAGCTCCGGACTAGCGAACGAGCAGTACTTC.

This rearrangement joins TRBV4-2 to TRBJ1-4, with D possibly matching TRBD1 (5 bases). V gave up 0 bases and J gave up 5 bases, with 13 bases separating them. This CDR3 is 16 amino acids long. The germline CDR1 and CDR2 sequences are LGHNA and YNFKEQ. The CDR3 nucleotides are TGTGCCAGCAGCCAAGATGCAGGGAGCGGGAATGAAAAACTGTTTTTT. Its protein is CASSQDAGSGNEKLFF.

The chain combines TRBV27 with TRBJ2-2; TRBD2 matches at 14 bases. Losses at the gene ends were 3 bases for V and 4 bases for J; bases not matched to a gene: 4. The CDR3 spans 17 residues. Germline V gene sequence: CDR1 MNHEY, CDR2 SMNVEV (reference sequence). In nucleotides, the CDR3 is TGTGCCAGCAGTTTGTTCGGACTAGCGGGAGGCACCGGGGAGCTGTTTTTT. Protein sequence: CASSLFGLAGGTGELFF.

This sequence joins TRBV5-1 and TRBJ2-2; the match to TRBD1 covers 8 bases. With V trimmed by 4 bases and J by 6 bases, 2 bases remained unmatched. In germline, CDR1 is SGHRS, CDR2 YFSETQ. This CDR3 contains 13 residues. The CDR3 nucleotides read TGCGCCAGCAGCCCACAGGGGGCCGGGGAGCTGTTTTTT. As protein: CASSPQGAGELFF.

The chain employs TRBV5-1 and TRBJ1-2; TRBD1 aligns across 7 bases. The CDR3 covers 14 residues. Per the germline V gene, CDR1 is SGHRS and CDR2 is YFSETQ. V trimming: 4 bases; J trimming: 8 bases; junction bases outside the gene matches: 11. The CDR3 loop reads CASSGFSGQWGYTF. The CDR3 bases are TGCGCCAGCAGCGGTTTCTCGGGACAGTGGGGCTACACCTTC.

The chain links TRBV6-5 to TRBJ1-2; weak D call: TRBD1 (5 bases). This CDR3 spans 13 amino acids. The germline gives CDR1 MNHEY, CDR2 SVGAGI. Trimming removed 5 bases at V and 8 bases at J, with 15 bases between. The CDR3 DNA sequence: TGTGCCAGCAGTACGGGGGGTCTTGGAGGCTACACCTTC. Its translation is CASSTGGLGGYTF.

The chain has TRBV4-2 and TRBJ1-2, with D uncertain. The germline V gene has CDR1 LGHNA and CDR2 YNFKEQ. Between the trimmed V and J ends, which lost 0 bases and 4 bases, there was a span of 12 bases. The CDR3 totals 15 residues. The CDR3 DNA is TGTGCCAGCAGCCAAGACGGGAACAGTGCCTATGGCTACACCTTC. Protein sequence: CASSQDGNSAYGYTF.

This chain connects TRBV30 to TRBJ1-2; D gene ambiguous. The length of the CDR3 is 13 residues. Germline values: CDR1 GTSNPN, CDR2 SVGIG (reference sequence). V shed 4 bases and J shed 7 bases, with 16 bases lying between them. In nucleotides, the CDR3 is TGTGCCTGGACATACGGGAGATCTGGTGGCTACACCTTC. This sequence encodes CAWTYGRSGGYTF.

The V and J genes are TRBV20-1 and TRBJ2-2, with 7 bases identical to TRBD2. V gave up 3 bases and J gave up 0 bases; unmatched junction bases: 10. CDR3 length equals 17 residues. The germline V gene encodes CDR1 DFQATT and CDR2 SNEGSKA (reference sequence). The CDR3 spells CSASQRTGGSNTGELFF. CDR3 DNA: TGCAGTGCTAGTCAACGAACGGGGGGATCGAACACCGGGGAGCTGTTTTTT.

This sequence joins TRBV2 and TRBJ1-1; D is undetermined. Germline CDR1 reads SNHLY; CDR2 reads FYNNEI. V lost 3 bases and J 7 bases, leaving 6 bases between the germline ends. The CDR3 consists of 11 residues. Here the CDR3 DNA reads TGTGCCAGCAGTGACCCAGGTGAAGCTTTCTTT. This encodes CASSDPGEAFF.

This chain connects TRBV30 to TRBJ1-5; TRBD1 matches 8 bases. V dropped 6 bases and J dropped 4; count of bases not matched to a gene: 8. Germline lookup yields CDR1 GTSNPN and CDR2 SVGIG (reference sequence). The length of the CDR3 is 14 residues. The CDR3 nucleotides read TGTGCCTGCGCCCGAGACAGGGGAAATCAGCCCCAGCATTTT. Translated: CACARDRGNQPQHF.

The table lists this clone with a few counts. The rearrangement links TRBV21-1 to TRBJ2-7; TRBD2 is taken as the D call from the table, unchecked against the DNA. TRBV21-1 counts as a pseudogene. The CDR3 contains 15 residues. The CDR3 spells CASSKGGRGIYEQYF. In nucleotides, the CDR3 is TGTGCCAGCAGCAAAGGCGGAAGAGGTATCTACGAGCAGTACTTC.

The chain recombines TRBV20-1 with TRBJ2-5; a weak D match, TRBD2 (5 bases). From germline, CDR1 is DFQATT and CDR2 SNEGSKA (reference sequence). The CDR3 contains 11 residues. V gave up 6 bases and J gave up 7 bases, with 12 bases separating them. CDR3 sequence reads: CSADPGGTQYF. CDR3 nucleotides: TGCAGTGCCGACCCTGGAGGGACCCAGTACTTC.

Only one count was recorded for this clone. This sequence joins TRBV28 and TRBJ2-2; D gene uncertain. The CDR3 spans 14 residues. Trimming pared 6 bases from V and 6 bases from J, leaving 14 bases between. Germline CDR1 is MDHEN and CDR2 is SYDVKM. The CDR3 sequence: CASSAEPVSGELFF. The CDR3 coding sequence is TGTGCCAGCAGCGCGGAGCCGGTTTCCGGGGAGCTGTTTTTT.

The chain has TRBV3-1 (or the pseudogene TRBV3-2) and TRBJ1-1; D gene uncertain. This CDR3 has 13 residues. Trimming took off 4 bases at V and 3 bases at J, with 9 bases between the two ends. The germline CDR1 and CDR2 sequences are LGHDT and YNNKEL (reference sequence). CDR3 coding DNA: TGTGCCAGCAGCCGTTCCGGGGACACTGAAGCTTTCTTT. Amino acid sequence: CASSRSGDTEAFF.

The chain employs TRBV7-3 and TRBJ2-1; tentatively, D is TRBD2 (5 bases). The V and J ends lost 5 bases and 5 bases respectively, with 13 bases between them. Germline lookup yields CDR1 SGHTA and CDR2 FQGTGA. The CDR3 has 14 amino acids. In DNA, the CDR3 is TGTGCCAGCAGCCCCGCGGGCTTCAACAATGAGCAGTTCTTC. Its translation is CASSPAGFNNEQFF. The variable domain in full, completed from reference TRBV7-3 and TRBJ2-1, reads GAGVSQTPSNKVTEKGKYVELRCDPISGHTALYWYRQSLGQGPEFLIYFQGTGAADDSGLPNDRFFAVRPEGSVSTLKIQRTERGDSAVYLCASSPAGFNNEQFFGPGTRLTVL.

This sequence joins TRBV5-1 and TRBJ2-3, with D possibly matching TRBD1 (6 bases). This CDR3 has 14 residues. Germline V gene lookup returns CDR1 SGHRS and CDR2 YFSETQ. Trimming removed 1 base at V and 3 bases at J, with 9 bases between. The CDR3 bases are TGCGCCAGCAGCTTGAAACAGGGAACAGATACGCAGTATTTT. Translating it yields CASSLKQGTDTQYF. The entire variable domain, with the rest obtained from reference TRBV5-1 and TRBJ2-3, is as follows: KAGVTQTPRYLIKTRGQQVTLSCSPISGHRSVSWYQQTPGQGLQFLFEYFSETQRNKGNFPGRFSGRQFSNSRSEMNVSTLELGDSALYLCASSLKQGTDTQYFGPGTRLTVL.

This chain joins TRBV28 and TRBJ2-1; 11 bases map to TRBD2. The CDR3 contains 14 residues. V shed 5 bases, J shed 5 bases, and the junction held 2 bases outside the gene matches. CDR1 is MDHEN, CDR2 SYDVKM, per germline. The CDR3 reads CASSIAGGDNEQFF. CDR3 DNA: TGTGCCAGCAGTATAGCGGGAGGGGACAATGAGCAGTTCTTC.

J is TRBJ2-1 and V is TRBV18, with 12 bases lining up with TRBD2. The CDR3 contains 15 residues. V was clipped by 3 bases and J by 9 bases; unmatched bases: 6. The germline gives CDR1 KGHSH, CDR2 LQKENI. The CDR3 sequence is CASSPWTSGVSEQFF. The DNA for the CDR3 is TGTGCCAGCTCACCCTGGACTAGCGGGGTAAGTGAGCAGTTCTTC.

The rearrangement joins TRBV25-1 to TRBJ1-4; TRBD1 agrees at 7 bases. Germline lookup yields CDR1 MGHDK and CDR2 SYGVNS. This CDR3 region has 16 residues. V was pared by 4 bases and J by 7 bases, with 12 bases of the junction left unmatched. The CDR3 sequence is CASSAIRGGSGEKLFF. The CDR3 DNA follows: TGTGCCAGCAGTGCTATACGAGGGGGCAGTGGTGAAAAACTGTTTTTT.

The V gene is TRBV2, the J gene TRBJ2-5; D uncertain. The CDR3 contains 14 residues. Germline V gene lookup returns CDR1 SNHLY and CDR2 FYNNEI. Trimming removed 4 bases from V and 0 bases from J, with 9 bases in between. Written as DNA, the CDR3 is TGTGCCAGCAGTGTTAACTACTACCAAGAGACCCAGTACTTC. Its translation is CASSVNYYQETQYF.

In its sample, this clone was seen once. The chain couples TRBV5-6 to TRBJ2-5; D gene uncertain. The CDR3 is made up of 14 amino acids. The V gene's germline CDR1 is SGHDT and CDR2 YYEEEE. V lost 0 bases and J lost 3, with 9 bases in between. The CDR3 region is CASSLGAIEETQYF. As DNA, the CDR3 is TGTGCCAGCAGCTTGGGGGCAATAGAAGAGACCCAGTACTTC. Full variable domain (missing parts from reference TRBV5-6 and TRBJ2-5): DAGVTQSPTHLIKTRGQQVTLRCSPKSGHDTVSWYQQALGQGPQFIFQYYEEEERQRGNFPDRFSGHQFPNYSSELNVNALLLGDSALYLCASSLGAIEETQYFGPGTRLLVL.

The V and J genes are TRBV15 and TRBJ1-4, with D perhaps matching TRBD1 (5 bases). CDR1 LNHNV and CDR2 YYDKDF come from the germline V gene (reference sequence). Trimming removed 4 bases at V and 3 bases at J, with 9 bases between. This CDR3 is built from 14 residues. CDR3 bases: TGTGCCACCAGCATAGGGGTGGCTAATGAAAAACTGTTTTTT. It translates to CATSIGVANEKLFF.

The chain is built from TRBV7-9 and TRBJ1-6, with D unclear. The CDR3 spans 16 residues. Per germline, CDR1 SEHNR and CDR2 FQNEAQ (reference sequence). The ends were cut back, 4 bases at V and 10 bases at J, with 20 bases in the middle. The CDR3 is CASSSGSVYYGSPLHF. Here the CDR3 DNA reads TGTGCCAGCAGCTCCGGATCAGTCTACTATGGGTCACCCCTCCACTTT.

The gene calls are TRBV30 and TRBJ2-2, with D possibly matching TRBD2 (5 bases). CDR3 length: 14 residues. Per the germline V gene, CDR1 is GTSNPN and CDR2 is SVGIG (reference sequence). With 5 bases removed from V and 4 bases from J, the gap between germline ends came to 14 bases. The CDR3 loop is CAWDPGLITGELFF. In nucleotides, the CDR3 is TGTGCCTGGGACCCGGGGTTGATCACCGGGGAGCTGTTTTTT.

The J gene is TRBJ2-7, the V gene TRBV7-2; 9 nucleotides agree with TRBD1. Germline CDR1 SGHTA, CDR2 FQGNSA. CDR3 size: 15 residues. Unmatched junction bases numbered 5, after V lost 1 base and J lost 4 bases. The CDR3 is CASSLGGQGGYEQYF. CDR3 sequence (DNA): TGTGCCAGCAGCTTAGGGGGACAGGGTGGTTACGAGCAGTACTTC.